These T cell receptor beta chains were read from a single sample in a study of T cell changes during pregnancy in multiple sclerosis. TCRdb keeps only in-frame clones here, not all; method: immunoSEQ multiplex PCR. Among some 40,000 clones listed, 70% to 90% were seen once. Sequencing was performed on CD4+ T cells from peripheral blood mononuclear cells, taken before pregnancy. The receptors come from a female donor with multiple sclerosis, enrolled in a pregnancy study. CDR3s include the opening cysteine and the closing phenylalanine or tryptophan. Fields, in order: CDR3 DNA, CDR3 protein, J gene, clone size, V gene, D gene. The D gene is left open where the match is weak. Not all rows give a size; the values are once, few, many and, for expanded clones, a class.

TGTGCCAGCAGCGGGTCAGGGGCGTGGTATGGCTACACCTTC CASSGSGAWYGYTF TRBJ1-2 few TRBV4-2 -
TGTGCCAGCAGTTACGGCCCAGGGCCTAATCAGCCCCAGCATTTT CASSYGPGPNQPQHF TRBJ1-5 - TRBV6-6 -
TGTGCTAGTGGCCCCGAGGGGGCCACCCGCTACACCTTC CASGPEGATRYTF TRBJ1-2 - TRBV12-5 TRBD1
TGTGCCAGCAGCCCTAGGGGGTCAGGGGGGTTCGGGCAGCCCCAGCATTTT CASSPRGSGGFGQPQHF TRBJ1-5 - TRBV7-8 TRBD1
TGTGCCAGCAGTGACCCGACAGAGTACCAAGAGACCCAGTACTTC CASSDPTEYQETQYF TRBJ2-5 - TRBV6-1 -
TGTGCCAGCAGCTTAGTCTGGACTAGCGGGTACAATGAGCAGTTCTTC CASSLVWTSGYNEQFF TRBJ2-1 - TRBV7-2 TRBD2
TGTGCCAGCAGCTCAGCAGGGGGCGGGTTCGGGACCCAGTACTTC CASSSAGGGFGTQYF TRBJ2-5 - TRBV13 TRBD1
TGTGCCAGCAGCCCAGGGGGGATTAGGGAGACCCAGTACTTC CASSPGGIRETQYF TRBJ2-5 - TRBV28 -
TGTGCCAGCAGCACGGGAGACACTGAAGCTTTCTTT CASSTGDTEAFF TRBJ1-1 - TRBV21-1 -
TGTGCCACCAGCAGAGATGGGGGGACGGAGGACGAGCAGTACTTC CATSRDGGTEDEQYF TRBJ2-7 - TRBV15 -
TGTGCCAGCAGTGAAGTAAGGGCCTCGGGAGAGCAGTACTTC CASSEVRASGEQYF TRBJ2-7 - TRBV2 -
TGTGCCAGCAGCAACCTCCAGCCAGGGAACTATGGCTACACCTTC CASSNLQPGNYGYTF TRBJ1-2 - TRBV5-6 -
TGTGCCAGCAGTCCAACCGCGTACCAAGAGACCCAGTACTTC CASSPTAYQETQYF TRBJ2-5 - TRBV2 -
TGCGCCAGCAGCTTGCTGGGACAGGGCAATCAGCCCCAGCATTTT CASSLLGQGNQPQHF TRBJ1-5 - TRBV5-1 TRBD1
TGTGCCAGCAGCTTAAATCTACCGGTTGAAGCTTTCTTT CASSLNLPVEAFF TRBJ1-1 once TRBV7-2 -
TGTGCCAGCAGTCCCGGCGGGGGGGGCCGGCAGACCCAGTACTTC CASSPGGGGRQTQYF TRBJ2-5 - TRBV7-3 TRBD2
TGTGCCAGCAGATCCGACGGGGAAAAACTGTTTTTT CASRSDGEKLFF TRBJ1-4 - TRBV2 -
TGTGCCAGTAGCTGGGGCAGCAGGTATAGCAATCAGCCCCAGCATTTT CASSWGSRYSNQPQHF TRBJ1-5 - TRBV19 -
TGTGCCAGCCTGGACAGGATCAGGGACTATGGCTACACCTTC CASLDRIRDYGYTF TRBJ1-2 - TRBV2 TRBD1
TGCGCCAGCAGCTTTGAGGGATTCCCTAATGAAAAACTGTTTTTT CASSFEGFPNEKLFF TRBJ1-4 - TRBV5-1 -
TGTGCCAGCAGCGTAACCGGGGTCCTCGATTCACCCCTCCACTTT CASSVTGVLDSPLHF TRBJ1-6 - TRBV9 -
TGTGCCAGCAGCCTCGGAACAGGGGGCGGAACTGAAGCTTTCTTT CASSLGTGGGTEAFF TRBJ1-1 - TRBV7-9 TRBD1
TGTGCCAGCAGCTTCTCCAGGGCCCGCGCCTCTGGAAACACCATATATTTT CASSFSRARASGNTIYF TRBJ1-3 - TRBV11-2 -
TGTGCCAGCAGCAACGCAGGTTCAAATCAGCCCCAGCATTTT CASSNAGSNQPQHF TRBJ1-5 medium-sized TRBV2 -
TGCGCCAGCAGCCACCCAGACGGAGGGTACTATGGCTACACCTTC CASSHPDGGYYGYTF TRBJ1-2 - TRBV4-1 -
TGTGCCAGTAGTATAGATCAGTCCTACGAGCAGTACTTC CASSIDQSYEQYF TRBJ2-7 - TRBV19 -
TGTGCCAGCAGTGAAGTAGCCCAAGAGACCCAGTACTTC CASSEVAQETQYF TRBJ2-5 - TRBV6-1 -
TGCGCCAGCAGCTTTGGTTGGGGCGACAGGGGAAATGAAAAACTGTTTTTT CASSFGWGDRGNEKLFF TRBJ1-4 - TRBV5-1 TRBD1
TGCGCCAGCAGCCCGAGGACAGGGCGGACCCAGTACTTC CASSPRTGRTQYF TRBJ2-5 - TRBV4-3 TRBD1
TGTGCCAGCAGCTCCGACATCTCTGGGGCCAACGTCCTGACTTTC CASSSDISGANVLTF TRBJ2-6 - TRBV5-4 -
TGTGCCAGCATCCGACTTAAAGCTTTCTTT CASIRLKAFF TRBJ1-1 - TRBV21-1 -
TGTGCCAGCTCTCCGAACAGGCACGCACGCACAGATACGCAGTATTTT CASSPNRHARTDTQYF TRBJ2-3 - TRBV9 -
TGTGCCAGCAGCGCCTCACTGTCTTTTAGCTATGGCTACACCTTC CASSASLSFSYGYTF TRBJ1-2 - TRBV5-5 -
TGTGCCAGCAGTGGCCACCTGGGACAGGGGAAAGGAGGCTACACCTTC CASSGHLGQGKGGYTF TRBJ1-2 - TRBV25-1 TRBD1
TGTGCCTGGTCCCAAGCGAACACTGAAGCTTTCTTT CAWSQANTEAFF TRBJ1-1 - TRBV30 -
TGTGCCAGCAGTGAGGGGACAGGGGTGAATGAAAAACTGTTTTTT CASSEGTGVNEKLFF TRBJ1-4 - TRBV6-1 TRBD1